Included here is one TCR beta chain sequence, with context. Its antigen is unknown. No DNA is shown, since the ends of the CDR3 on it are uncertain; the CDR3 is the one TCRdb lists. The CDR3, cysteine through phenylalanine, is 16 amino acids long. Per the publication, the time point label means: sample taken at primary tumor resection. The donors were 72 patients from the lung TRACERx cohort who had early-stage, untreated non-small cell lung cancer. For TCR sequencing, whole RNA was extracted from tumor and nontumor lung tissue, or from cryopreserved PBMC samples, and no cell sorting was done. Only patients for whom sufficient RNA was available from at least two tumor regions were selected for TCR sequencing. Before selection, tumor and adjacent nontumor lung specimens were reviewed by a lung pathologist. Library preparation employed 5' RACE. Sequencing relied on a NextSeq 500. In the TCR library protocol, a unique molecular identifier was attached to each TCR cDNA molecule so that PCR and sequencing errors could be corrected. The authors' analysis ran thus. Decombinator tools were used for TCR identification, UMI-based error correction and CDR3 extraction. Expanded TCRs were defined as those above a frequency of 2 per 1,000, corresponding to the top 1% of the tumor frequency distribution. Expanded tumor TCRs were classed as regional if statistically deemed absent (corrected P<0.05) from at least one tumor region, otherwise ubiquitous. Renyi diversity was calculated using the R vegan package after each repertoire was subsampled 100 times to 5,000 TCRs. To build CDR3 similarity networks, amino acid triplet string-kernel similarity was used, and CDR3s were connected when their pairwise similarity was above 0.82. TCRdb reprocessing: public reads trimmed at Q25 with fastp, clones called with MiXCR, in-frame beta chains kept. Entries are consolidated by CDR3 protein sequence, retaining the most common genes and DNA. These V and J calls derive from TCRdb rather than the authors' analysis. The sample profile shows approximately 25,000 distinct CDR3 sequences; approximately 8.8% of them were found once. Around 7% of the sample is in the top ten clones.

This entry is derived from a study of spatial heterogeneity in lung cancer (dated 2019 in TCRdb). Regarding the research as a whole: Beta-chain transcripts were consistently detected in greater numbers than alpha-chain transcripts, which likely reflects a higher abundance of beta-chain transcripts. TCR repertoire features were related to nonsynonymous mutation counts determined by whole-exome sequencing of tumor tissue. TCR transcript counts in tumor regions correlated strongly with a T cell transcriptional module score from matched bulk RNA-seq. In the raw uncorrected reads, each unique combination of TCR and UMI appeared on average more than ten times. In non-small cell lung cancer, the study quantitatively compared TCR alpha and beta repertoires across several tumor regions, matched nontumor lung, and blood. At surgery, 220 tumor regions, 64 matched nontumor lung samples and a few dozen PBMC samples were TCR-sequenced for both alpha and beta chains.

Overall study results and their limits: Counts of ubiquitous and regional expanded TCRs correlated with counts of ubiquitous and regional nonsynonymous mutations, respectively. TCR-seq was estimated to cover only approximately 7% of tumor T cells for alpha chains and approximately 12% for beta chains. The tumor nonsynonymous mutation count correlated with the number of expanded alpha and beta TCRs within the tumor. Confirming at a functional level the hypothesis that regional TCRs recognize regional mutations was considered to require additional single-cell paired TCR alpha and beta sequencing.

The source is a male donor with early-stage non-small cell lung cancer. The sequence is built from TRBV7-5 and TRBJ2-7; the table's D call of TRBD1 was not tested on the DNA. TRBV7-5 is designated a pseudogene. The sample in question was lung tumor tissue, obtained at surgery. The CDR3 here reads CISVPEASRGPYEQYF.